The 21 T cell receptor beta chains listed next were all sequenced from one sample in a study of Ad26.COV2.S vaccination and SARS-CoV-2 variants. Method: immunoSEQ multiplex PCR; TCRdb's copy keeps in-frame clones and lacks some. Counted here are hundreds of thousands of clones, 80% to 90% occurring once; the ten biggest clones make up about 1.5%. Treatment defined: around 19 received Ad26.COV2.S at low or high dose, single or two shots; several received placebo; per-sample allocation not given. On day 63 after the first injection, vaccine and placebo recipients gave samples. The material sequenced was peripheral blood, taken in a trial of Ad26.COV2.S vaccine versus placebo. Every receptor here comes from a person between 18 and 60 years old who received the Ad26.COV2.S COVID-19 vaccine or a placebo.

The chain carries TRBV5-1 and TRBJ2-1; perhaps TRBD2 as D (5 bases). The V end was cut by 3 bases, the J end by 5 bases, with 18 bases between. The CDR3 is 16 amino acids. The germline gives CDR1 SGHRS, CDR2 YFSETQ. The CDR3, as DNA: TGCGCCAGCAGCTCTTCCCGTCCCCCCGGGGACAATGAGCAGTTCTTC. Residues: CASSSSRPPGDNEQFF.

The chain is built from TRBV12-3 or TRBV12-4 and TRBJ1-1, with D perhaps TRBD1 (5 bases). The length of the CDR3 is 13 residues. V was cut by 7 bases and J by 5 bases, with 14 bases left in between. CDR3 in amino acids: CASIQGGQTEAFF. The CDR3 nucleotides are TGTGCCAGCATCCAGGGAGGTCAGACTGAAGCTTTCTTT.

The chain links TRBV6-6 to TRBJ1-6; 8 bases fit TRBD1. With V trimmed by 6 bases and J by 10 bases, 11 bases remained unmatched. The CDR3 has 15 amino acids. CDR1 MNHNY and CDR2 SVGAGI come from the germline V gene (reference sequence). CDR3 protein: CASSYAGQGNSPLHF. The CDR3 DNA reads as TGTGCCAGCAGCTACGCTGGACAGGGAAACTCACCCCTCCACTTT.

V is TRBV6-5 and J is TRBJ2-1, with 9 bases lining up with TRBD1. Germline lookup yields CDR1 MNHEY and CDR2 SVGAGI. Losses at the gene ends were 6 bases for V and 2 bases for J; bases not matched to a gene: 5. This CDR3 is built from 15 residues. The CDR3 here is CASSNDRGTYNEQFF. Here the CDR3 DNA reads TGTGCCAGCAGCAATGACAGGGGGACCTACAATGAGCAGTTCTTC.

This clone came up a few times. The chain combines TRBV3-1 (or the pseudogene TRBV3-2) with TRBJ2-3; 8 bases agree with TRBD2. V lost 3 bases and J lost 1; bases outside the gene matches: 3. CDR3 length: 15 amino acids. Germline-derived CDR1 and CDR2 are LGHDT and YNNKEL (reference sequence). CDR3 amino acids: CASSHLAGGTDTQYF. CDR3 nucleotide sequence: TGTGCCAGCAGCCACCTAGCGGGCGGCACAGATACGCAGTATTTT.

The rearrangement joins TRBV10-1 to TRBJ2-1; TRBD2 matches 13 bases. The trim removed 6 bases at V and 6 bases at J, leaving 5 bases unmatched. This CDR3 contains 15 residues. CDR1 WNHNN and CDR2 SYGVQD come from the germline V gene (reference sequence). In DNA, the CDR3 is TGCGCCAGCAGAGGGACTAGCGGGACGGTCAATGAGCAGTTCTTC. Translated: CASRGTSGTVNEQFF.

This sequence joins TRBV2 and TRBJ2-7; unclear D gene. The germline gives CDR1 SNHLY, CDR2 FYNNEI. The CDR3 extends over 12 amino acids. V was shortened by 6 bases and J by 3 bases, with 9 bases between the two germline ends. CDR3 bases: TGTGCCAGCAGCGGAGACGGCTACGAGCAGTACTTC. This encodes CASSGDGYEQYF.

In regard to this clone: The junction and the germline gene differ at one end; a read error may be behind it. The chain has TRBV2 and TRBJ1-4; TRBD1 aligns across 7 bases. Germline values: CDR1 SNHLY, CDR2 FYNNEI. The CDR3 contains 14 residues. CDR3 coding DNA: TGTGCCAGCAGTAAAGGGGGCTCTAAAGAAAAACTGTTTTTT. Translated, it gives CASSKGGSKEKLFF. The full variable domain, in which reference TRBV2 and TRBJ1-4 provide the parts outside the CDR3, is EPEVTQTPSHQVTQMGQEVILRCVPISNHLYFYWYRQILGQKVEFLVSFYNNEISEKSEIFDDQFSVERPDGSNFTLKIRSTKLEDSAMYFCASSKGGSKEKLFFGSGTQLSVL.

In its sample, this clone was seen once. The V gene is TRBV11-2, the J gene TRBJ2-7; a possible D gene is TRBD1 (5 bases). V lost 0 bases and J 2 bases, leaving 11 bases between the germline ends. Germline V lookup: CDR1 SGHAT, CDR2 FQNNGV. This CDR3 is built from 15 residues. In DNA form, the CDR3 reads TGTGCCAGCAGCTTAGACCCGACAGATCCCTACGAGCAGTACTTC. Its translation is CASSLDPTDPYEQYF.

This clone was seen a handful of times. The same CDR3 can be traced to other DNA sequences in this sample. The V call is TRBV18, the J call TRBJ1-1, with D possibly matching TRBD1 (5 bases). Germline V gene data show CDR1 as KGHSH and CDR2 as LQKENI. Trimming took 3 bases from V and 4 from J, leaving 9 bases between them. The CDR3 length is 13 residues. In nucleotides, the CDR3 is TGTGCCAGCTCACCCCCCGGGGGCACTGAAGCTTTCTTT. Its translation: CASSPPGGTEAFF. Looking up the rest from reference TRBV18 and TRBJ1-1 gives the full variable domain: NAGVMQNPRHLVRRRGQEARLRCSPMKGHSHVYWYRQLPEEGLKFMVYLQKENIIDESGMPKERFSAEFPKEGPSILRIQQVVRGDSAAYFCASSPPGGTEAFFGQGTRLTVV.

This chain links TRBV15 with TRBJ1-1; the D gene is possibly TRBD1 (6 bases). CDR1 is LNHNV and CDR2 is YYDKDF in the germline V gene (reference sequence). Trimming cost V 0 bases and J 0 bases, with 11 bases left between them. This CDR3 contains 16 residues. CDR3 in DNA: TGTGCCACCAGCAGAGATAGGGGGGCCCTGAACACTGAAGCTTTCTTT. Residues: CATSRDRGALNTEAFF.

This chain connects TRBV7-9 to TRBJ2-7, with TRBD2 identical over 8 bases. From germline, CDR1 is SEHNR and CDR2 FQNEAQ (reference sequence). The CDR3 runs to 15 residues. Losses at the gene ends were 5 bases for V and 5 bases for J; bases not matched to a gene: 11. In nucleotides, the CDR3 is TGTGCCAGCAGCCCGCCGACTAGCGACCCAAACGAGCAGTACTTC. Translated: CASSPPTSDPNEQYF.

This clone has just one count. The chain is built from TRBV25-1 and TRBJ1-2; D unclear. Trimming left V 7 bases short and J 2 bases short, with 5 bases between. Germline loops: CDR1 MGHDK, CDR2 SYGVNS. There are 11 residues in the CDR3. CDR3 protein: CASTGNYGYTF. The DNA of the CDR3 is TGTGCCAGCACAGGAAACTATGGCTACACCTTC.

The chain recombines TRBV5-4 with TRBJ1-3, with D perhaps TRBD1 (5 bases). The V gene lost 3 bases and the J gene lost 4 bases, with 14 bases spanning the gap. The CDR3 is 15 amino acids. Per germline, CDR1 SGHNT and CDR2 YYREEE (reference sequence). CDR3 nucleotide sequence: TGTGCCAGCAGCTCGATCCGGGACGGCGGAAACACCATATATTTT. It is translated as CASSSIRDGGNTIYF.

The V gene is TRBV7-9, the J gene TRBJ2-5, with D perhaps TRBD1 (6 bases). V was pared by 4 bases and J by 5 bases, with 14 bases between. The CDR3 runs to 14 residues. CDR1 is SEHNR, CDR2 FQNEAQ, per germline (reference sequence). The CDR3 reads CASSSWTARETQYF. The CDR3 DNA reads TGTGCCAGCAGCTCCTGGACAGCCCGGGAGACCCAGTACTTC. The variable domain in full, completed from reference TRBV7-9 and TRBJ2-5, reads DTGVSQNPRHKITKRGQNVTFRCDPISEHNRLYWYRQTLGQGPEFLTYFQNEAQLEKSRLLSDRFSAERPKGSFSTLEIQRTEQGDSAMYLCASSSWTARETQYFGPGTRLLVL.

The rearrangement joins TRBV9 to TRBJ1-1; 9 bases are shared with TRBD1. The CDR3 totals 14 residues. The ends lost 2 bases at V and 9 bases at J; junction bases unmatched: 8. Germline V lookup: CDR1 SGDLS, CDR2 YYNGEE. This chain's CDR3 is CASSVGQQGAQAFF. The CDR3 DNA sequence: TGTGCCAGCAGCGTGGGACAACAGGGGGCTCAAGCTTTCTTT. Based on the CDR3 plus reference TRBV9 and TRBJ1-1, the full variable domain is DSGVTQTPKHLITATGQRVTLRCSPRSGDLSVYWYQQSLDQGLQFLIQYYNGEERAKGNILERFSAQQFPDLHSELNLSSLELGDSALYFCASSVGQQGAQAFFGQGTRLTVV.

The chain carries TRBV3-1 (or the pseudogene TRBV3-2) and TRBJ2-2; 16 nucleotides align to TRBD2. V lost 3 bases to trimming and J lost 6 bases; unmatched junction nucleotides: 1. CDR1 LGHDT and CDR2 YNNKEL come from the germline V gene (reference sequence). The CDR3 spans 16 residues. CDR3 in amino acids: CASSQGLAGGPGELFF. DNA for the CDR3: TGTGCCAGCAGCCAGGGACTAGCGGGAGGGCCCGGGGAGCTGTTTTTT.

The V and J genes are TRBV4-1 and TRBJ1-6; D unclear. Per germline, CDR1 MGHRA and CDR2 YSYEKL. This CDR3 has 17 residues. V shed 0 bases and J shed 6 bases, with 15 bases lying between them. The CDR3 protein is CASSQERTLSLNSPLHF. In DNA, the CDR3 is TGCGCCAGCAGCCAAGAACGGACCCTTTCCCTTAATTCACCCCTCCACTTT.

This clone was counted only a few times. This rearrangement joins TRBV4-2 to TRBJ1-3, with D unresolved. Germline V CDR1 and CDR2: LGHNA, YNFKEQ. The ends were cut back, 0 bases at V and 2 bases at J, with 11 bases in the middle. The CDR3 has 16 amino acids. CDR3 protein: CASSQDADPTGNTIYF. DNA for the CDR3: TGTGCCAGCAGCCAAGATGCGGATCCTACTGGAAACACCATATATTTT.

CDR3 loop: CASSDSGRSSNTGELFF. The CDR3, as DNA: TGCGCCAGCAGTGATAGTGGGAGGTCCTCGAACACCGGGGAGCTGTTTTTT. V usage is TRBV10-1 and J usage is TRBJ2-2; a possible D gene is TRBD2 (6 bases). Germline loops: CDR1 WNHNN, CDR2 SYGVQD (reference sequence). The CDR3 extends over 17 amino acids. V lost 3 bases to trimming and J lost 0 bases, with 14 bases between them.

The chain links TRBV9 to TRBJ1-6; the D is unclear. Trimming cost V 4 bases and J 10 bases, with 18 bases left between them. Germline loops: CDR1 SGDLS, CDR2 YYNGEE. This CDR3 has 15 residues. CDR3 nucleotide sequence: TGTGCCAGCAGCCCGTTCCCGACGAAGGAGTCACCCCTCCACTTT. The encoded protein is CASSPFPTKESPLHF. The whole variable domain, remainder taken from reference TRBV9 and TRBJ1-6, is DSGVTQTPKHLITATGQRVTLRCSPRSGDLSVYWYQQSLDQGLQFLIQYYNGEERAKGNILERFSAQQFPDLHSELNLSSLELGDSALYFCASSPFPTKESPLHFGNGTRLTVT.